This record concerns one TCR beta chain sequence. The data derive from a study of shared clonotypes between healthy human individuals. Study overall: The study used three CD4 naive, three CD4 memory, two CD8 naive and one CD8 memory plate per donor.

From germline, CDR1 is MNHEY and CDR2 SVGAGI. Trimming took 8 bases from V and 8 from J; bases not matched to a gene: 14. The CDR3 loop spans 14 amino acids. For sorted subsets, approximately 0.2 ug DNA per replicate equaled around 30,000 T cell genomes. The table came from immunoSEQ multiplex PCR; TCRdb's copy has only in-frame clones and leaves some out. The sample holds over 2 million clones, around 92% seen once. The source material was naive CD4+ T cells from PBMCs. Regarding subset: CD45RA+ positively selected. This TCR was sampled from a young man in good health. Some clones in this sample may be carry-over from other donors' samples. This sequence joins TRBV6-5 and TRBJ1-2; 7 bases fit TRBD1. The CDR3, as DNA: TGTGCCAGCCAACCCAGGGGGACCTTCAAAGGCTACACCTTC. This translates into CASQPRGTFKGYTF.